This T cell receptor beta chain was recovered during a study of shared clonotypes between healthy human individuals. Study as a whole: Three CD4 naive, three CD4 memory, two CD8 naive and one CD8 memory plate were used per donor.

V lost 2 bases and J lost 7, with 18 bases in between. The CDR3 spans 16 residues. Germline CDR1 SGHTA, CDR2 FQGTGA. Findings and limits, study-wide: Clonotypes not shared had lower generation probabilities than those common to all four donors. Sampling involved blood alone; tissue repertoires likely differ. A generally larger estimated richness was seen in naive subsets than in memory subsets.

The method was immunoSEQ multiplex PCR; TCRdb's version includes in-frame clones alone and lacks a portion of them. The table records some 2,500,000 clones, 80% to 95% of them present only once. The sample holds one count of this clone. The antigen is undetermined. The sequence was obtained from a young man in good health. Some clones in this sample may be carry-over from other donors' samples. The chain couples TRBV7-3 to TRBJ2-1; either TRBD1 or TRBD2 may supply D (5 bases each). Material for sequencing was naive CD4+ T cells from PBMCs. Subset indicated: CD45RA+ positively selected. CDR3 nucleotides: TGTGCCAGCAGCTTAGGGGGACCCGTGGCGGCTAATGAGCAGTTCTTC. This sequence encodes CASSLGGPVAANEQFF. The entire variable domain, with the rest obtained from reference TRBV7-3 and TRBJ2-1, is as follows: GAGVSQTPSNKVTEKGKYVELRCDPISGHTALYWYRQSLGQGPEFLIYFQGTGAADDSGLPNDRFFAVRPEGSVSTLKIQRTERGDSAVYLCASSLGGPVAANEQFFGPGTRLTVL.